One sample yielded the 20 T cell receptor beta chains listed below, sequenced in a study of PD-L1 blockade in urothelial cancer. TCRdb keeps only in-frame clones here, not all; method: immunoSEQ multiplex PCR. The sample includes approximately 100,000 clones, 70% to 85% of them seen just once. The sequencing used PBMCs, collected around atezolizumab (anti-PD-L1) treatment. The origin of the receptors is a man aged 45-65 years with urothelial cancer.

V and J are TRBV6-5 and TRBJ2-2, with TRBD1 identical over 10 bases. The CDR3 runs to 15 residues. The junction had 7 bases not matched to a gene; V was cut back by 6 bases and J by 6 bases. Germline V gives CDR1 MNHEY, CDR2 SVGAGI. CDR3 amino acids: CASRRRDRGSGELFF. The CDR3 DNA reads TGTGCCAGCAGGCGACGGGACAGGGGTTCCGGGGAGCTGTTTTTT.

V gene TRBV6-1 combines with J gene TRBJ2-3; 8 nucleotides agree with TRBD2. The V gene's germline CDR1 is MNHNS and CDR2 SASEGT. The J segment lost 3 bases and the V segment lost 8 bases, leaving 4 bases of the junction unmatched. This CDR3 has 13 residues. Written as DNA, the CDR3 is TGTGCCAGCCGGGAGGGCGTGACAGATACGCAGTATTTT. Translation gives CASREGVTDTQYF.

The chain carries TRBV19 and TRBJ1-1, with D possibly matching TRBD1 (5 bases). With 3 bases removed from V and 4 bases from J, the gap between germline ends came to 9 bases. The length of the CDR3 is 13 residues. Germline V gene sequence: CDR1 LNHDA, CDR2 SQIVND (reference sequence). CDR3 protein: CASSMKGFTEAFF. The CDR3 DNA sequence: TGTGCCAGTAGTATGAAGGGGTTCACTGAAGCTTTCTTT.

The chain employs TRBV6-1 and TRBJ2-1, with D possibly TRBD1 on 6 matching bases. CDR1 is MNHNS, CDR2 SASEGT, per germline. V was cut by 6 bases and J by 5 bases, with 14 bases left in between. The CDR3 length is 14 residues. DNA of the CDR3: TGTGCCAGCAGAAGACAGGTGACGAACAATGAGCAGTTCTTC. It encodes CASRRQVTNNEQFF.

This clone has at least ten counts. This chain uses TRBV30 with TRBJ1-3, with D maybe TRBD1 (6 bases). Germline V gene lookup returns CDR1 GTSNPN and CDR2 SVGIG (reference sequence). The CDR3 spans 14 residues. V was shortened by 5 bases and J by 0 bases, with 11 bases between the two germline ends. The CDR3: CAWGDTDSGNTIYF. The CDR3 DNA reads TGTGCCTGGGGGGACACCGACTCTGGAAACACCATATATTTT.

The rearrangement uses TRBV28 and TRBJ2-1, with TRBD2 identical over 10 bases. V gave up 5 bases and J gave up 1 base; unmatched junction bases: 5. This CDR3 contains 16 residues. Germline V gene data show CDR1 as MDHEN and CDR2 as SYDVKM. As DNA, the CDR3 is TGTGCCAGCAGTCCATCACTAGCGGGGTCCTACAATGAGCAGTTCTTC. Residues: CASSPSLAGSYNEQFF.

The V gene is TRBV5-1, the J gene TRBJ2-7, with D maybe TRBD1 (5 bases). The CDR3 totals 15 residues. The germline gives CDR1 SGHRS, CDR2 YFSETQ. The ends were cut back, 0 bases at V and 0 bases at J, with 10 bases in the middle. CDR3 protein: CASSLGGRNSYEQYF. The CDR3 DNA reads as TGCGCCAGCAGCTTGGGGGGCAGAAACTCCTACGAGCAGTACTTC.

V is TRBV27 and J is TRBJ2-7, with D unresolved. The CDR3 spans 14 residues. The V gene's germline CDR1 is MNHEY and CDR2 SMNVEV (reference sequence). The V end lost 5 bases, the J end lost 2 bases, and 13 bases lay between the germline ends. The DNA of the CDR3 is TGTGCCAGCAGTCGGTTTCCCACGGCCTACGAGCAGTACTTC. It specifies CASSRFPTAYEQYF.

V is TRBV18 and J is TRBJ1-4; TRBD1 is a possible D gene (5 bases). CDR3 length equals 16 residues. In germline, CDR1 is KGHSH, CDR2 LQKENI. Trimming cost V 3 bases and J 5 bases, with 16 bases left between them. CDR3 DNA: TGTGCCAGCTCACCCAATCAGGGCGGGGGAAATGAAAAACTGTTTTTT. Protein sequence: CASSPNQGGGNEKLFF.

This chain joins TRBV11-2 and TRBJ1-1; D unresolved. This CDR3 has 15 residues. Germline CDR1 is SGHAT and CDR2 is FQNNGV. Trimming cost V 5 bases and J 6 bases, with 19 bases left between them. The CDR3 loop is CASSRSGRRSAEAFF. For the CDR3, the DNA is TGTGCCAGCAGCCGCTCTGGGAGGCGGAGCGCTGAAGCTTTCTTT.

The chain combines TRBV5-1 with TRBJ2-2; 7 bases align to TRBD1. This CDR3 is 15 amino acids long. V gave up 4 bases and J gave up 1 base; unmatched junction bases: 4. Per germline, CDR1 SGHRS and CDR2 YFSETQ. The DNA of the CDR3 is TGCGCCAGCAGCGCTAACAGGGGGAACACCGGGGAGCTGTTTTTT. It yields the protein CASSANRGNTGELFF.

The chain carries TRBV28 and TRBJ1-5; D might be TRBD1 (5 bases). V lost 6 bases and J lost 4, with 22 bases in between. The CDR3 runs to 17 residues. Germline CDR1 reads MDHEN; CDR2 reads SYDVKM. For the CDR3, the DNA is TGTGCCAGCAGCGCGCCCACAGGTTCGTTGGGGAATCAGCCCCAGCATTTT. Translated, it gives CASSAPTGSLGNQPQHF.

Notes on this clone: The CDR3 ends on some other residue instead of the conserved phenylalanine or tryptophan, so this is likely a read error. Because the CDR3's place on the DNA is in doubt, the DNA is left out and the CDR3 is given as listed by TCRdb. V and J are TRBV7-2 and TRBJ2-7; TRBD1 is the table's D call, not checked against the DNA. The germline V gene has CDR1 SGHTA and CDR2 FQGNSA. Ends included, the CDR3 has 14 residues. The CDR3 loop reads CASSLEWGIQGVQL.

This chain joins TRBV7-2 and TRBJ2-1, with 9 bases aligning to TRBD2. Germline V CDR1 and CDR2: SGHTA, FQGNSA. CDR3 length equals 15 residues. The trim removed 5 bases at V and 0 bases at J, leaving 2 bases unmatched. CDR3 bases: TGTGCCAGCAGCGTACTAGCGGGCTCCTACAATGAGCAGTTCTTC. Translation gives CASSVLAGSYNEQFF.

This clone was detected a few times. This chain links TRBV2 with TRBJ2-2, with a possible D match to TRBD2 (5 bases). Per the germline V gene, CDR1 is SNHLY and CDR2 is FYNNEI. Trimming took 7 bases from V and 1 from J, leaving 13 bases between them. The CDR3 sequence is 15 residues long. The chain's CDR3 is CASNHRTRNTGELFF. The CDR3 DNA reads as TGTGCCAGCAACCACCGAACTAGGAACACCGGGGAGCTGTTTTTT. Full variable domain (remainder filled in from reference TRBV2 and TRBJ2-2): EPEVTQTPSHQVTQMGQEVILRCVPISNHLYFYWYRQILGQKVEFLVSFYNNEISEKSEIFDDQFSVERPDGSNFTLKIRSTKLEDSAMYFCASNHRTRNTGELFFGEGSRLTVL.

Points on this clone: This same CDR3 is encoded by further DNA sequences in the sample. J is TRBJ2-7 and V is TRBV5-1; no clear D. The germline CDR1 and CDR2 sequences are SGHRS and YFSETQ. Trimming removed 0 bases at V and 0 bases at J, with 4 bases between. This CDR3 comprises 13 residues. The CDR3 loop reads CASSLGASYEQYF. CDR3 nucleotide sequence: TGCGCCAGCAGCTTGGGAGCCTCCTACGAGCAGTACTTC.

V and J are TRBV4-1 and TRBJ1-4; D is ambiguous. From germline, CDR1 is MGHRA and CDR2 YSYEKL. The V and J ends lost 1 base and 8 bases respectively, with 5 bases between them. CDR3 length: 12 residues. CDR3 sequence (DNA): TGCGCCAGCAGCCAAGTGAGGGAAAAACTGTTTTTT. As protein: CASSQVREKLFF.

The chain links TRBV6-6 to TRBJ1-4; 9 bases are a match to TRBD1. CDR1 and CDR2 (germline): MNHNY, SVGAGI (reference sequence). The trim removed 6 bases at V and 7 bases at J, leaving 12 bases unmatched. CDR3 length: 16 amino acids. The CDR3 here is CASRTTAGTGLEKLFF. For the CDR3, the DNA is TGTGCCAGCAGAACTACCGCCGGGACAGGGCTTGAAAAACTGTTTTTT.

The CDR3 DNA is TGTGCCAGCAGCGTAGATGGAGGGGACAGACTTGGCTCTGGAAACACCATATATTTT. The encoded protein is CASSVDGGDRLGSGNTIYF. This rearrangement joins TRBV9 to TRBJ1-3; 7 bases are shared with TRBD1. The ends lost 0 bases at V and 0 bases at J; junction bases unmatched: 12. The CDR3 runs 19 residues. From germline, CDR1 is SGDLS and CDR2 YYNGEE.

The chain combines TRBV7-6 with TRBJ1-6; TRBD1 might be the D (5 bases). Germline CDR1 SGHVS, CDR2 FNYEAQ. With 5 bases removed from V and 5 bases from J, the gap between germline ends came to 13 bases. There are 15 residues in the CDR3. In nucleotides, the CDR3 is TGTGCCAGCAGCCCGCAGGGTGTAAATAATTCACCCCTCCACTTT. This encodes CASSPQGVNNSPLHF.